Following are 27 T cell receptor beta chains from one sample sequenced in a study of T cell responses to AZD1222 COVID-19 vaccine. Repertoires were generated with immunoSEQ multiplex PCR, while TCRdb's copy carries only in-frame clones and drops some. The table shows under 95,000 clones, with over 75% occurring only once. The starting material was peripheral blood, obtained 28 days after the second AZD1222 dose. The origin of the receptors is an adult who received the AZD1222 COVID-19 vaccine.

The chain uses TRBV13 and TRBJ2-1, with 10 bases identical to TRBD1. V dropped 4 bases and J dropped 2; count of bases not matched to a gene: 5. Germline loops: CDR1 PRHDT, CDR2 FYEKMQ (reference sequence). The CDR3 extends over 16 amino acids. The CDR3 DNA reads TGTGCCAGCAGCTCCCGGGACAGGGGCCCCTACAATGAGCAGTTCTTC. This translates into CASSSRDRGPYNEQFF.

In this sample, this clone turned up once. This chain links TRBV6-5 with TRBJ2-7, with 9 bases aligning to TRBD1. Germline CDR1 MNHEY, CDR2 SVGAGI. CDR3 length equals 14 residues. V shed 6 bases and J 5 bases; nucleotides not matched to a gene: 8. The chain's CDR3 is CASSSGTGFHEQYF. CDR3 nucleotide sequence: TGTGCCAGCAGCTCCGGGACAGGGTTCCACGAGCAGTACTTC.

This chain links TRBV9 with TRBJ1-5; 7 nucleotides agree with TRBD1. Germline V gives CDR1 SGDLS, CDR2 YYNGEE. The CDR3 covers 15 residues. V shed 3 bases and J 4 bases; nucleotides not matched to a gene: 7. This CDR3 is CASSAGAGGNQPQHF. The CDR3 DNA sequence: TGTGCCAGCAGCGCGGGGGCAGGGGGAAATCAGCCCCAGCATTTT. The variable domain in full, with the rest retrieved from reference TRBV9 and TRBJ1-5, is DSGVTQTPKHLITATGQRVTLRCSPRSGDLSVYWYQQSLDQGLQFLIQYYNGEERAKGNILERFSAQQFPDLHSELNLSSLELGDSALYFCASSAGAGGNQPQHFGDGTRLSIL.

This clone was recorded a few times. V and J are TRBV4-2 and TRBJ2-7; D may be TRBD1 (6 bases). V was cut by 0 bases and J by 2 bases, with 8 bases left in between. The CDR3 sequence is 14 residues long. Germline assignment: CDR1 LGHNA and CDR2 YNFKEQ. The CDR3 here is CASSQDRGPYEQYF. As DNA, the CDR3 is TGTGCCAGCAGCCAAGACAGGGGACCCTACGAGCAGTACTTC.

This sequence joins TRBV5-1 and TRBJ2-6; 8 bases map to TRBD1. Trimming at V came to 0 bases and at J to 3 bases, leaving 2 bases not matched to a gene. Per the germline V gene, CDR1 is SGHRS and CDR2 is YFSETQ. CDR3 size: 16 residues. The DNA of the CDR3 is TGCGCCAGCAGCTTGGTGACAGGGGATGGGGCCAACGTCCTGACTTTC. Amino acids: CASSLVTGDGANVLTF.

This chain joins TRBV4-1 and TRBJ2-1, with a possible D match to TRBD1 (5 bases). Deletions cut 1 base from V and 9 bases from J, with 10 bases between. Germline loops: CDR1 MGHRA, CDR2 YSYEKL. This CDR3 has 13 residues. Written as DNA, the CDR3 is TGCGCCAGCAGCCAAGTGGGGCTTAGTGAGCAGTTCTTC. Translated, it gives CASSQVGLSEQFF.

The chain employs TRBV7-9 and TRBJ1-1; D unresolved. V gave up 0 bases and J gave up 9 bases, with 5 bases separating them. Germline CDR1 and CDR2: SEHNR and FQNEAQ (reference sequence). The CDR3 is 11 residues long. The CDR3 DNA reads as TGTGCCAGCAGCTTAGCCAACAAAGCTTTCTTT. This sequence encodes CASSLANKAFF.

The chain recombines TRBV19 with TRBJ1-2; 11 positions match TRBD1. The V gene end was trimmed by 3 bases and the J gene end by 4 bases; junction bases not matched to a gene: 4. Germline V gene data show CDR1 as LNHDA and CDR2 as SQIVND (reference sequence). The CDR3 extends over 15 amino acids. The DNA for the CDR3 is TGTGCCAGTAGTATCCGGACAGGGGGCGTCTATGGCTACACCTTC. This codes for CASSIRTGGVYGYTF. The full variable domain, completed using reference TRBV19 and TRBJ1-2, is DGGITQSPKYLFRKEGQNVTLSCEQNLNHDAMYWYRQDPGQGLRLIYYSQIVNDFQKGDIAEGYSVSREKKESFPLTVTSAQKNPTAFYLCASSIRTGGVYGYTFGSGTRLTVV.

The J gene is TRBJ2-2, the V gene TRBV9; D is perhaps TRBD1 or TRBD2 (6 bases each). CDR1 SGDLS and CDR2 YYNGEE come from the germline V gene. V was trimmed by 0 bases and J by 8 bases, leaving 14 bases between them. This CDR3 is 15 amino acids long. CDR3 sequence (DNA): TGTGCCAGCAGCGTAGGAGGTACAGGGACTGGGGAGCTGTTTTTT. This gives the protein CASSVGGTGTGELFF.

The CDR3 DNA reads as TGCAGTGCAAGTACCCAGGGGGGCACTGAAGCTTTCTTT. This sequence encodes CSASTQGGTEAFF. The chain uses TRBV20-1 and TRBJ1-1; 7 nucleotides line up with TRBD1. The germline V gene encodes CDR1 DFQATT and CDR2 SNEGSKA (reference sequence). The CDR3 runs 13 residues. Trimming removed 6 bases from V and 4 bases from J; junction bases left unmatched: 8.

J is TRBJ2-3 and V is TRBV27, with 15 bases that match TRBD2. The CDR3 runs 17 residues. CDR1 and CDR2 (germline): MNHEY, SMNVEV (reference sequence). V gave up 4 bases and J gave up 6 bases; unmatched junction bases: 8. The CDR3 region has the DNA TGTGCCAGCAGTTACGGACTAGCGGGGGGGCTAGGGGATACGCAGTATTTT. Translating it yields CASSYGLAGGLGDTQYF.

The J gene is TRBJ2-2, the V gene TRBV7-3; D not resolved. V was pared by 7 bases and J by 0 bases, with 6 bases between. This CDR3 is 13 amino acids long. Germline CDR1 is SGHTA and CDR2 is FQGTGA. The DNA for the CDR3 is TGTGCCAGCACCACAGCGAACACCGGGGAGCTGTTTTTT. Translated, it gives CASTTANTGELFF.

This clone was recorded a few times. This rearrangement joins TRBV6-6 to TRBJ2-5; 12 nucleotides agree with TRBD2. Germline values: CDR1 MNHNY, CDR2 SVGAGI (reference sequence). This CDR3 has 16 residues. Trimming took 5 bases from V and 3 from J; bases not matched to a gene: 7. CDR3: CASSKTSGGSKETQYF. The CDR3 nucleotides are TGTGCCAGCAGTAAAACTAGCGGGGGGTCTAAAGAGACCCAGTACTTC.

Concerning this clone itself: Its ends do not fully match the called genes, so a read error is possible. The gene calls are TRBV28 and TRBJ2-7, with 9 bases matching TRBD2. CDR1 and CDR2 from the germline V gene are MDHEN and SYDVKM. The CDR3 contains 18 residues. CDR3 sequence (DNA): TGTGCCAGCAGATTATCCTTTTCCCTTTCGGGACTAGCAGTCGAGCAGTACTTC. Translating gives CASRLSFSLSGLAVEQYF.

The rearrangement links TRBV19 to TRBJ1-1; D is possibly TRBD1 (5 bases). Germline-derived CDR1 and CDR2 are LNHDA and SQIVND (reference sequence). Trimming cost V 5 bases and J 5 bases, with 18 bases left between them. The CDR3 runs 15 residues. CDR3 bases: TGTGCCAGTAGTTTCTTAGACCCGAAGGGGACTGAAGCTTTCTTT. This encodes CASSFLDPKGTEAFF.

V usage is TRBV25-1 and J usage is TRBJ1-2, with D uncertain. V was clipped by 5 bases and J by 5 bases, with 6 bases between them. The CDR3 contains 11 residues. Per germline, CDR1 MGHDK and CDR2 SYGVNS. The chain's CDR3 is CASSFRYGYTF. In DNA form, the CDR3 reads TGTGCCAGCAGTTTCCGGTATGGCTACACCTTC.

This chain links TRBV3-1 (or the pseudogene TRBV3-2) with TRBJ2-2; D is perhaps TRBD2 (5 bases). V lost 5 bases and J lost 6, with 19 bases in between. CDR1 and CDR2 (germline): LGHDT, YNNKEL (reference sequence). The CDR3 covers 16 residues. For the CDR3, the DNA is TGTGCCAGCAGCTCCCGGACGGAGGACTTCGCCGGGGAGCTGTTTTTT. As protein: CASSSRTEDFAGELFF.

This clone appeared a single time. The chain uses TRBV30 and TRBJ1-2; maybe TRBD1 (6 bases). V lost 3 bases to trimming and J lost 5 bases, with 13 bases between them. Germline loops: CDR1 GTSNPN, CDR2 SVGIG (reference sequence). The CDR3 length is 13 residues. The CDR3 DNA reads as TGTGCCTGGAGAGGAGGGGGACGGTATGGCTACACCTTC. Its protein product is CAWRGGGRYGYTF. Using reference TRBV30 and TRBJ1-2 for the parts outside the CDR3, the full variable domain is SQTIHQWPATLVQPVGSPLSLECTVEGTSNPNLYWYRQAAGRGLQLLFYSVGIGQISSEVPQNLSASRPQDRQFILSSKKLLLSDSGFYLCAWRGGGRYGYTFGSGTRLTVV.

The V call is TRBV12-3 or TRBV12-4, the J call TRBJ1-1; a weak D match, TRBD1 (5 bases). Trimming took 5 bases from V and 6 from J, leaving 10 bases between them. The CDR3 is made up of 12 amino acids. CDR3 sequence: CASSIQVPEAFF. CDR3 DNA sequence: TGTGCCAGCAGTATACAGGTTCCTGAAGCTTTCTTT.

This clone appeared a single time. For the CDR3, the DNA is TGCGCCAGCAGCTGGATGGACAGGAGGCCGTACGAGCAGTACTTC. Its protein product is CASSWMDRRPYEQYF. The rearrangement joins TRBV5-1 to TRBJ2-7; the match to TRBD1 covers 7 bases. CDR1 is SGHRS, CDR2 YFSETQ, per germline. J lost 4 bases, V lost 3 bases, and 10 bases had no gene match. CDR3 length equals 15 residues.

J is TRBJ2-5 and V is TRBV4-2; TRBD1 matches 9 bases. This CDR3 spans 16 amino acids. Trimming took 5 bases from V and 3 from J; bases not matched to a gene: 10. Germline values: CDR1 LGHNA, CDR2 YNFKEQ. The CDR3 sequence is CASSARTGVEEETQYF. CDR3 DNA: TGTGCCAGCAGCGCCCGGACAGGGGTGGAAGAAGAGACCCAGTACTTC.

This chain links TRBV6-6 with TRBJ2-7; TRBD1 agrees at 8 bases. V dropped 10 bases and J dropped 9; count of bases not matched to a gene: 8. This CDR3 has 11 residues. CDR1 and CDR2 from the germline V gene are MNHNY and SVGAGI (reference sequence). CDR3 DNA sequence: TGTGCCACCAAGCAGGGGGCAGTGCAGTACTTC. This translates into CATKQGAVQYF.

The V call is TRBV28, the J call TRBJ1-1; D is undetermined. Trimming took 4 bases from V and 5 from J, leaving 5 bases between them. The CDR3 has 11 residues. Germline values: CDR1 MDHEN, CDR2 SYDVKM. CDR3 residues: CASSYSTEAFF. Written as DNA, the CDR3 is TGTGCCAGCAGTTATAGTACTGAAGCTTTCTTT.

The chain links TRBV24-1 to TRBJ1-2, with 8 bases identical to TRBD1. The ends lost 4 bases at V and 7 bases at J; junction bases unmatched: 7. The CDR3 totals 14 residues. The germline gives CDR1 KGHDR, CDR2 SFDVKD. The CDR3 coding sequence is TGTGCCACCAGTGAGCCCGACAGGGGTGGTGGCTACACCTTC. It encodes CATSEPDRGGGYTF.

The rearrangement links TRBV2 to TRBJ1-5; no definite D call. This CDR3 has 14 residues. V lost 2 bases and J 0 bases, leaving 5 bases between the germline ends. Looked up from germline, CDR1 is SNHLY and CDR2 is FYNNEI. Written as DNA, the CDR3 is TGTGCCAGCAGTGAACAGTATAGCAATCAGCCCCAGCATTTT. Protein sequence: CASSEQYSNQPQHF. Together with reference TRBV2 and TRBJ1-5, the CDR3 gives the full variable domain: EPEVTQTPSHQVTQMGQEVILRCVPISNHLYFYWYRQILGQKVEFLVSFYNNEISEKSEIFDDQFSVERPDGSNFTLKIRSTKLEDSAMYFCASSEQYSNQPQHFGDGTRLSIL.

The chain carries TRBV7-9 and TRBJ2-5; 7 positions match TRBD1. V was pared by 4 bases and J by 5 bases, with 13 bases of the junction left unmatched. This CDR3 region has 16 residues. Germline V gene data show CDR1 as SEHNR and CDR2 as FQNEAQ (reference sequence). CDR3 nucleotides: TGTGCCAGCAGCTCAAACCGGGACAGTGGCCCGGAGACCCAGTACTTC. Translated, it gives CASSSNRDSGPETQYF.

The V and J genes are TRBV14 and TRBJ2-3; 9 bases are a match to TRBD1. Germline loops: CDR1 SGHDN, CDR2 FVKESK. V lost 5 bases and J lost 4; bases outside the gene matches: 7. The CDR3 runs 15 residues. The CDR3 is CASSKLGQGADTQYF. In DNA form, the CDR3 reads TGTGCCAGCAGCAAGCTGGGACAGGGAGCAGATACGCAGTATTTT.